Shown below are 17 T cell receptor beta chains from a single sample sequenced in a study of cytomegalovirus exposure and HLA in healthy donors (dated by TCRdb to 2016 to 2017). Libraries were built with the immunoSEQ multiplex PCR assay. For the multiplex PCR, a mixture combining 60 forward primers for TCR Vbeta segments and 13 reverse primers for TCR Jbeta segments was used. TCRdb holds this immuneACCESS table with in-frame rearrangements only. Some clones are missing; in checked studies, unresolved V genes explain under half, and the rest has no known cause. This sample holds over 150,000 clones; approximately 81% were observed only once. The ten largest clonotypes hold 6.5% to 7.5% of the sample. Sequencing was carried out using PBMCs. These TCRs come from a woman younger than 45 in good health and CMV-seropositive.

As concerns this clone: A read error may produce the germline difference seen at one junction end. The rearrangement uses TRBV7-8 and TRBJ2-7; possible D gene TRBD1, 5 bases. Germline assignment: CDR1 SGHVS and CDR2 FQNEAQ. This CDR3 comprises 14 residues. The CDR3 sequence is CVSSLQGISYEQYF. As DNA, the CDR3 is TGTGTCAGCAGCTTGCAGGGCATCTCCTACGAGCAGTACTTC.

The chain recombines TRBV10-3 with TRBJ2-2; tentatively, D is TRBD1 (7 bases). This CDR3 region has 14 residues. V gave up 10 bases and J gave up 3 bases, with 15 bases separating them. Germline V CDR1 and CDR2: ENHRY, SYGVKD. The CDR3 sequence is CATGGLGDTGELFF. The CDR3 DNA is TGTGCCACAGGGGGGTTGGGCGACACCGGGGAGCTGTTTTTT.

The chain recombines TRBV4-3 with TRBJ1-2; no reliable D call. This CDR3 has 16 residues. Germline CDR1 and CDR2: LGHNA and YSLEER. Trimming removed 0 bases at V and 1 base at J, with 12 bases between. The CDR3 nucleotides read TGCGCCAGCAGCCAAGAAATCGTCAGACTTAACTATGGCTACACCTTC. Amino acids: CASSQEIVRLNYGYTF.

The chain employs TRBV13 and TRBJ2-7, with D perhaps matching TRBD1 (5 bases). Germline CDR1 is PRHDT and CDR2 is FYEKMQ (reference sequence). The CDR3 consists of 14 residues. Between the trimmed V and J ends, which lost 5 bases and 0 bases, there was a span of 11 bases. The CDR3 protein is CASSTGQVSYEQYF. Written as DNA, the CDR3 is TGTGCCAGCAGCACCGGACAAGTCTCCTACGAGCAGTACTTC.

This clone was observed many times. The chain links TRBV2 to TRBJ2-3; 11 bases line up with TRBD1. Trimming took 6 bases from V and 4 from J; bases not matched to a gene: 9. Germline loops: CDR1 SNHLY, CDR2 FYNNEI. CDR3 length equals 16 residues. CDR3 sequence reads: CASSAVRTGGPDTQYF. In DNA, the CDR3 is TGTGCCAGCAGCGCGGTCCGGACAGGGGGCCCAGATACGCAGTATTTT.

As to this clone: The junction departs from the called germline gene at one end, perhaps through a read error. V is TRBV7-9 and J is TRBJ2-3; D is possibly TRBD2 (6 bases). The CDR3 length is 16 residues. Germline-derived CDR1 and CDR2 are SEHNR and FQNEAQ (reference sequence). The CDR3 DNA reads TGTTCCAGCAGCTTAATCGGGACTTCCGCCATAGGTACGCAGTATTTT. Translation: CSSSLIGTSAIGTQYF. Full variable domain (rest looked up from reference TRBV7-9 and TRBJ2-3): DTGVSQNPRHKITKRGQNVTFRCDPISEHNRLYWYRQTLGQGPEFLTYFQNEAQLEKSRLLSDRFSAERPKGSFSTLEIQRTEQGDSAMYLCSSSLIGTSAIGTQYFGPGTRLTVL.

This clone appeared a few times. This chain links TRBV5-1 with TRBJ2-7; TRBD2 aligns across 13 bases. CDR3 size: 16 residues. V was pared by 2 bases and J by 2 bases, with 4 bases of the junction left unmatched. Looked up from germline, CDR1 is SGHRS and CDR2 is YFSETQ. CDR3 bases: TGCGCCAGCAGCTTTACTAGCGGGGGGGCCCCCTACGAGCAGTACTTC. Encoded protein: CASSFTSGGAPYEQYF.

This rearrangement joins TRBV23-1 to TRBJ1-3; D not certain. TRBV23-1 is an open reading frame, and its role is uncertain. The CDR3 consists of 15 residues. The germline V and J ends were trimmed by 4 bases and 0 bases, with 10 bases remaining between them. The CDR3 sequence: CASSRPGPSGNTIYF. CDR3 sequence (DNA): TGCGCCAGCAGTCGGCCAGGCCCCTCTGGAAACACCATATATTTT.

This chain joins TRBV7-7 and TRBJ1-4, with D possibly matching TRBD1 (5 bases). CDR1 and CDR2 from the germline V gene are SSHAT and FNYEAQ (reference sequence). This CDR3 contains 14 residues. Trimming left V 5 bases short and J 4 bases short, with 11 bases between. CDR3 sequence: CASSQAGDNEKLFF. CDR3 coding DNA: TGTGCCAGCAGCCAAGCGGGGGATAATGAAAAACTGTTTTTT.

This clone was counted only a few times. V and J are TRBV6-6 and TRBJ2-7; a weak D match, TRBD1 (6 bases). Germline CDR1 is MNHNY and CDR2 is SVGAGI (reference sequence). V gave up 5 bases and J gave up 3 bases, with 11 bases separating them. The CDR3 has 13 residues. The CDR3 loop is CASSKRDNYEQYF. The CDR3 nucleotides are TGTGCCAGCAGTAAACGGGACAACTACGAGCAGTACTTC.

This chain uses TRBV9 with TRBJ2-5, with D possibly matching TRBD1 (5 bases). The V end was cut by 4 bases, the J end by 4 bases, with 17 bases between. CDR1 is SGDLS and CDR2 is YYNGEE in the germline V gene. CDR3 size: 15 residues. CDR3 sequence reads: CASSLTGPPGETQYF. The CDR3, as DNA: TGTGCCAGCAGCCTTACAGGCCCCCCCGGAGAGACCCAGTACTTC.

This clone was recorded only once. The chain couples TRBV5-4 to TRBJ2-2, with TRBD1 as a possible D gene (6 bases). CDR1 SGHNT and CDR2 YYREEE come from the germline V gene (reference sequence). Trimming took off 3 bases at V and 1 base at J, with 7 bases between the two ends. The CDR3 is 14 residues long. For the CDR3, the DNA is TGTGCCAGCAGCTCGGGACAGAACACCGGGGAGCTGTTTTTT. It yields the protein CASSSGQNTGELFF.

The CDR3 DNA reads TGTGCCAGCAGCCCCGAGCCGACAGGGGACGGCTACACCTTC. Protein product: CASSPEPTGDGYTF. The rearrangement uses TRBV28 and TRBJ1-2; 8 nucleotides agree with TRBD1. Looked up from germline, CDR1 is MDHEN and CDR2 is SYDVKM. Trimming cost V 6 bases and J 8 bases; bases outside gene matches: 11. The CDR3 sequence is 14 residues long.

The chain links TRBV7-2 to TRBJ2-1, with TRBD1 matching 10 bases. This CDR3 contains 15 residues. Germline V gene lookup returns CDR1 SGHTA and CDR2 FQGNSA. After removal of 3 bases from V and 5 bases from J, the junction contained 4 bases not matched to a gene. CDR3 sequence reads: CASSLTGGGHNEQFF. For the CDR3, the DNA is TGTGCCAGCAGCTTGACAGGGGGCGGCCACAATGAGCAGTTCTTC.

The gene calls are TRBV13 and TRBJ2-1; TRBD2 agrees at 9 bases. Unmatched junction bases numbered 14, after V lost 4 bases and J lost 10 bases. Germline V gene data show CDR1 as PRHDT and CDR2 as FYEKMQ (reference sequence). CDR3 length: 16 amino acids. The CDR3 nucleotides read TGTGCCAGCAGCTCCTTAGGTGGCGGGGGGGCCTTGGAGCAGTTCTTC. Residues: CASSSLGGGGALEQFF.

CDR3 sequence (DNA): TGTGCCAGCAGCCACGCCGGGACAAGTTCTGGAAACACCATATATTTT. It is translated as CASSHAGTSSGNTIYF. The chain carries TRBV4-2 and TRBJ1-3; tentative D call: TRBD1 (6 bases). The CDR3 loop spans 16 amino acids. Trimming stripped 3 bases from V and 1 base from J, with 13 bases between. CDR1 is LGHNA, CDR2 YNFKEQ, per germline.

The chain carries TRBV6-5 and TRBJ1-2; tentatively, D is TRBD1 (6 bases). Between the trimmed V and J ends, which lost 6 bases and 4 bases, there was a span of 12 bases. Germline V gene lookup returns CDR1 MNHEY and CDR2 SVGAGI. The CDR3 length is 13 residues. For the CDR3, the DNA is TGTGCCAGCAGGTCGCAGGGGAGCTATGGCTACACCTTC. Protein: CASRSQGSYGYTF.